The source of this T cell receptor beta chain is a study of immune heterogeneity within non-small cell lung tumors. The study's findings and limits: With an R of roughly 0.31, local T-cell clonality correlated moderately but significantly with local tumor mutational burden. Multiple tumor sites within a patient showed recurrence of identical dominant CDR3 beta clonotypes; site-unique high-frequency clones were present as well.

Bulk tumor genomic DNA constituted the template, at around 610 ng per sample. Several spatially distant biopsies were obtained per primary tumor intraoperatively. Patients had untreated, newly diagnosed non-small cell lung cancer and underwent curative surgery. This clonotype is classed as medium-sized. Its antigen remains unidentified. Multiplex PCR relied on 32 V and 13 J primers to amplify TCR beta CDR3. Via MiXCR, TCRdb re-called the multiplex PCR reads, giving one row per CDR3 protein. The table records thousands of distinct CDR3 sequences, 22% of them present only once. Germline-derived CDR1 and CDR2 are LNHDA and SQIVND (reference sequence). The CDR3 is 15 residues long. V shed 7 bases and J shed 0 bases, with 14 bases lying between them.

The sequencing sample was made of lung tumor tissue. The chain carries TRBV19 and TRBJ2-3, with D possibly called TRBD1 or TRBD2 (5 bases each). The sequence was obtained from a man in his 60s with non-small cell lung cancer. The CDR3 nucleotides are TGTGCCAGTAACGGCGGGCAGGGTAGCACAGATACGCAGTATTTT. Encoded protein: CASNGGQGSTDTQYF.